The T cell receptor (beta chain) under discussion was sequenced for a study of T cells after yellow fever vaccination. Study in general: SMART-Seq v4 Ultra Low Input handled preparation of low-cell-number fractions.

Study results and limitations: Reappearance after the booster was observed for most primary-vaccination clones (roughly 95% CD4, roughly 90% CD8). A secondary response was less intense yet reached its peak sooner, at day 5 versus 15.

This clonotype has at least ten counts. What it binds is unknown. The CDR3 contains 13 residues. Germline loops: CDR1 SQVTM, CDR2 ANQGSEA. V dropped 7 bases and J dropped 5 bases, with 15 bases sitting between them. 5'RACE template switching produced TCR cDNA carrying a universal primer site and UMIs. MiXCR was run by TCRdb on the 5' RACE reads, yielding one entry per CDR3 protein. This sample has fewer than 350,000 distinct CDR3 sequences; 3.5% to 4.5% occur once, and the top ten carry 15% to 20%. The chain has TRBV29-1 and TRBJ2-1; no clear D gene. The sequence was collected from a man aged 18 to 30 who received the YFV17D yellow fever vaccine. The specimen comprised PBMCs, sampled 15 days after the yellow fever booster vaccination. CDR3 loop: CSAESGLNNEQFF. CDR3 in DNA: TGCAGCGCCGAAAGTGGGTTGAACAATGAGCAGTTCTTC.